The 9 T cell receptor beta chains listed next were all sequenced from one sample in a study of T cells in Graves' hyperthyroidism and ophthalmopathy. Amplified regions were TCR beta CDR3 sequences from RNA transcripts. The primer set for the first-round RT-PCR of the TCR CDR3 was HTBI. TCRdb redid the calling of the multiplex PCR reads with MiXCR, one entry per CDR3 protein. The sample lists hundreds of thousands of distinct CDR3 sequences, approximately 15% seen once, with over 10% in the top ten. Sequencing input: blood. The receptors here all came from a man younger than 35 with Graves' ophthalmopathy.

This clonotype was counted a few times. This rearrangement joins TRBV19 to TRBJ1-6; 7 nucleotides line up with TRBD1. From germline, CDR1 is LNHDA and CDR2 SQIVND (reference sequence). J gave up 4 bases and V 3 bases, and 3 bases lay outside the gene matches. This CDR3 contains 15 residues. CDR3 protein: CASSIGTAYNSPLHF. CDR3 coding DNA: TGTGCCAGTAGTATCGGGACAGCATATAATTCACCCCTCCACTTT.

This clonotype was counted ten times or more. The rearrangement uses TRBV27 and TRBJ2-1, with D possibly TRBD1 on 6 matching bases. V was clipped by 3 bases and J by 7 bases, with 13 bases between them. The length of the CDR3 is 14 residues. CDR1 is MNHEY, CDR2 SMNVEV, per germline (reference sequence). The CDR3 DNA reads TGTGCCAGCAGTTTCCTTCCCGGGACAAATGAGCAGTTCTTC. It codes for CASSFLPGTNEQFF.

The V and J genes are TRBV27 and TRBJ2-1; D is ambiguous. The V and J ends lost 0 bases and 0 bases respectively, with 6 bases between them. Looked up from germline, CDR1 is MNHEY and CDR2 is SMNVEV (reference sequence). The CDR3 has 15 residues. The DNA of the CDR3 is TGTGCCAGCAGTTTATCTAAAAACTCCTACAATGAGCAGTTCTTC. Encoded protein: CASSLSKNSYNEQFF.

This chain links TRBV27 with TRBJ1-4; 7 nucleotides agree with TRBD1. CDR3 length equals 14 residues. The V segment lost 4 bases and the J segment 8 bases; nucleotides outside the gene matches: 7. The germline V gene encodes CDR1 MNHEY and CDR2 SMNVEV (reference sequence). The CDR3 DNA follows: TGTGCCAGCAGTTATAACAGGGGTAGGGAAAAACTGTTTTTT. This gives the protein CASSYNRGREKLFF.

The V gene is TRBV27, the J gene TRBJ1-3; D is undetermined. CDR3 length: 16 residues. Trimming took off 5 bases at V and 0 bases at J, with 14 bases between the two ends. In germline, CDR1 is MNHEY, CDR2 SMNVEV (reference sequence). This CDR3 is CASSPTLWSSGNTIYF. CDR3 bases: TGTGCCAGCAGTCCCACCTTATGGAGCTCTGGAAACACCATATATTTT.

This clonotype was picked up many times. The chain links TRBV12-3 or TRBV12-4 to TRBJ2-1; D may correspond to TRBD1 or TRBD2 (5 bases each). V was cut by 7 bases and J by 5 bases, with 12 bases left in between. The CDR3 loop spans 13 amino acids. CDR3 nucleotides: TGTGCCAGCACCTCGGGGCAGCACAATGAGCAGTTCTTC. It is translated as CASTSGQHNEQFF.

There are many counts of this clonotype. The rearrangement uses TRBV5-1 and TRBJ1-5; TRBD1 might be the D (5 bases). Trimming cost V 5 bases and J 1 base, with 10 bases left between them. The CDR3 covers 14 residues. Germline assignment: CDR1 SGHRS and CDR2 YFSETQ. This CDR3 reads CASRPDSSNQPQHF. CDR3 in DNA: TGCGCCAGCAGACCAGACAGCAGCAATCAGCCCCAGCATTTT.

This clonotype was seen repeatedly, ten times or more. The chain is built from TRBV20-1 and TRBJ1-1; 7 bases are shared with TRBD1. The germline CDR1 and CDR2 sequences are DFQATT and SNEGSKA (reference sequence). Trimming cost V 2 bases and J 6 bases; bases outside gene matches: 18. The CDR3 length is 17 residues. CDR3 sequence (DNA): TGCAGTGCTAGAACCCCTTGGACAGGTAGTGTAAACCCTGAAGCTTTCTTT. Amino acid sequence: CSARTPWTGSVNPEAFF.

In its sample, this clonotype was seen many times. This sequence joins TRBV7-8 and TRBJ2-1; TRBD1 agrees at 9 bases. Looked up from germline, CDR1 is SGHVS and CDR2 is FQNEAQ. Trimming took 4 bases from V and 6 from J; bases not matched to a gene: 7. The CDR3 contains 15 residues. CDR3 DNA sequence: TGTGCCAGCAGCTCCCGGGACAGGGCAGGCAATGAGCAGTTCTTC. Encoded protein: CASSSRDRAGNEQFF.